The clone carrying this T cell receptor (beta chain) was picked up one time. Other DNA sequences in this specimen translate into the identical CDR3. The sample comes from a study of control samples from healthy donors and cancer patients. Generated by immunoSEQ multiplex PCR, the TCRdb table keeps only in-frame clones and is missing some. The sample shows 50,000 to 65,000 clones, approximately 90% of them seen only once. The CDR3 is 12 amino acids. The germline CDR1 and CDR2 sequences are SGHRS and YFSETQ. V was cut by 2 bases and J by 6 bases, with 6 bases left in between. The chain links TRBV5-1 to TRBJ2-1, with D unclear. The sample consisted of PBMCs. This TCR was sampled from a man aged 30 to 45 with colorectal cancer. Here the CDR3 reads CASSFLSNEQFF. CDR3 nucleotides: TGCGCCAGCAGCTTTTTGTCCAATGAGCAGTTCTTC.